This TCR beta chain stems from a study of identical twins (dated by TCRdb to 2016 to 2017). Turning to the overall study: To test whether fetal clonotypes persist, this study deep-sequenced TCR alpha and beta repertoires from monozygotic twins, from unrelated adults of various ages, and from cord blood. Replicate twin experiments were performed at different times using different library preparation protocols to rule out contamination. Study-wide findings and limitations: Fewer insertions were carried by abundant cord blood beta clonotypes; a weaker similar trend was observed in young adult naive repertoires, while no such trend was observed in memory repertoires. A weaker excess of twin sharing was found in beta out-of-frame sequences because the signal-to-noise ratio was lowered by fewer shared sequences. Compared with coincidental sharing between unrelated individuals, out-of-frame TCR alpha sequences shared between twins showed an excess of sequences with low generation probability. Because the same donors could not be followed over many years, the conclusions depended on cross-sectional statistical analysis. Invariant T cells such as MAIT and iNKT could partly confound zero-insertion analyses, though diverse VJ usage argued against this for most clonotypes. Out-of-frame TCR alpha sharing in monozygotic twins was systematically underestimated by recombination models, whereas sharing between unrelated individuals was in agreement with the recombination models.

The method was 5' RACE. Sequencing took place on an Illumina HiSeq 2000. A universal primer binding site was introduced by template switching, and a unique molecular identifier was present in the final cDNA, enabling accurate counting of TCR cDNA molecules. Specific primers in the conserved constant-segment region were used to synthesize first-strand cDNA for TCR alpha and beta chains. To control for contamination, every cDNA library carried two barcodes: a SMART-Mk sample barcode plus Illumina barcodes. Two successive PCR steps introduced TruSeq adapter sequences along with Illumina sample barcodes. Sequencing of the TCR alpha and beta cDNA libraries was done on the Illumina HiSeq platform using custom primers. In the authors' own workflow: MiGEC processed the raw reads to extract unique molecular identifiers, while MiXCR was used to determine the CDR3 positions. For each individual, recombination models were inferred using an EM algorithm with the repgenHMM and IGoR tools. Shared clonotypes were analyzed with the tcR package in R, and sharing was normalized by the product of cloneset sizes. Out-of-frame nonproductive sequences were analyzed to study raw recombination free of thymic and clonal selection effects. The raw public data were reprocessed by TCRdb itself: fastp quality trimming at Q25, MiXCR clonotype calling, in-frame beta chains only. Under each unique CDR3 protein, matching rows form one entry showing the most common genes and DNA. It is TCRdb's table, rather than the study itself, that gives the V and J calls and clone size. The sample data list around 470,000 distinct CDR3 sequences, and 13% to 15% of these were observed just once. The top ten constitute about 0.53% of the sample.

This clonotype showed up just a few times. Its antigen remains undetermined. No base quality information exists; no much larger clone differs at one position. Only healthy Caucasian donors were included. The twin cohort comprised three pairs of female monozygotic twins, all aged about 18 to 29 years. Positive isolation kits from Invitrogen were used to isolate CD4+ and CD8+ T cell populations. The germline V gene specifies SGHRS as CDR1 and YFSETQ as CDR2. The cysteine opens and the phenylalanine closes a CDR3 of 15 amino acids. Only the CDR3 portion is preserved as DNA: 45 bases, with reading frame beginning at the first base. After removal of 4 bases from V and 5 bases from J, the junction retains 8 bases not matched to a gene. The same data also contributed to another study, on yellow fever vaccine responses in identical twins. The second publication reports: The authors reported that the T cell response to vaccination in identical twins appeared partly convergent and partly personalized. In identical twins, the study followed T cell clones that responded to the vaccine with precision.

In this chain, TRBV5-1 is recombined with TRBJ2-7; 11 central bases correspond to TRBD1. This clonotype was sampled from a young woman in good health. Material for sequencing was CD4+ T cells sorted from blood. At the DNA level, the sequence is TGCGCCAGCAGCCCAGGACAGGGGGCGGCCCACGAGCAGTACTTC. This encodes CASSPGQGAAHEQYF.